The clone carrying this T cell receptor (beta chain) was observed a few times. This sample was included in a study of T cells in Graves' hyperthyroidism and ophthalmopathy. The CDR3 length is 14 residues. The V end lost 4 bases, the J end lost 1 base, and 9 bases lay between the germline ends. Germline loops: CDR1 WNHNN, CDR2 SYGVQD (reference sequence). Patients aged 18 to 65 had newly diagnosed hyperthyroidism lasting under 2 months. Exclusion criteria comprised uncontrolled infection, other autoimmune disease, pregnancy or lactation. The CDR3 regions of TCR beta were amplified from RNA transcripts. RT-PCR in the first round (using the HTBI primer set) targeted the TCR CDR3. TCRdb ran MiXCR on the multiplex PCR reads and lists one entry per CDR3 protein. The data hold about 200,000 distinct CDR3 sequences, with roughly 18% observed a single time.

The chain combines TRBV10-1 with TRBJ2-3; no reliable D call. The sequence was collected from a man over 45 with Graves' hyperthyroidism. The sequenced sample consisted of blood. For the CDR3, the DNA is TGCGCCAGCAGTGGACCAGGCGGCACAGATACGCAGTATTTT. Its translation is CASSGPGGTDTQYF.